A single sample is the source of the 21 T cell receptor beta chains below, sequenced in a study of blood T cell repertoires in COVID-19. Repertoires were generated with immunoSEQ multiplex PCR, while TCRdb's copy carries only in-frame clones and drops some. Of about 30,000 clones listed, around 87% are singletons. The sequenced material came from peripheral blood. These receptors all stem from a man in his 70s with acute or convalescent COVID-19.

V gene TRBV19 combines with J gene TRBJ1-2; D is unresolved. The CDR3 length is 13 residues. The V end was cut by 7 bases, the J end by 5 bases, with 14 bases between. Per germline, CDR1 LNHDA and CDR2 SQIVND (reference sequence). As DNA, the CDR3 is TGTGCCAGTACCGAAGACGGGTCATATGGCTACACCTTC. It encodes CASTEDGSYGYTF. The full variable domain, in which reference TRBV19 and TRBJ1-2 provide the parts outside the CDR3, is DGGITQSPKYLFRKEGQNVTLSCEQNLNHDAMYWYRQDPGQGLRLIYYSQIVNDFQKGDIAEGYSVSREKKESFPLTVTSAQKNPTAFYLCASTEDGSYGYTFGSGTRLTVV.

This chain joins TRBV9 and TRBJ2-3; D is uncertain. The CDR3 spans 12 residues. Germline assignment: CDR1 SGDLS and CDR2 YYNGEE. The ends were cut back, 0 bases at V and 6 bases at J, with 5 bases in the middle. CDR3 bases: TGTGCCAGCAGCGTAGACTTCGATACGCAGTATTTT. It yields the protein CASSVDFDTQYF.

V is TRBV7-2 and J is TRBJ1-2; 7 bases match TRBD1. V shed 3 bases and J 0 bases; nucleotides not matched to a gene: 7. The CDR3 is made up of 16 amino acids. The germline V gene encodes CDR1 SGHTA and CDR2 FQGNSA. The CDR3 region has the DNA TGTGCCAGCAGCTTTAGGACAGGATTAGCTAACTATGGCTACACCTTC. Its protein is CASSFRTGLANYGYTF. Full variable domain (outside the CDR3, taken from reference TRBV7-2 and TRBJ1-2): GAGVSQSPSNKVTEKGKDVELRCDPISGHTALYWYRQSLGQGLEFLIYFQGNSAPDKSGLPSDRFSAERTGGSVSTLTIQRTQQEDSAVYLCASSFRTGLANYGYTFGSGTRLTVV.

The chain links TRBV6-6 to TRBJ2-7; no reliable D call. The germline V and J ends were trimmed by 6 bases and 6 bases, with 12 bases remaining between them. Germline CDR1 MNHNY, CDR2 SVGAGI (reference sequence). This CDR3 region has 12 residues. The CDR3 spells CASSRGPPEQYF. CDR3 DNA sequence: TGTGCCAGCAGCCGCGGTCCCCCCGAGCAGTACTTC.

The chain has TRBV5-4 and TRBJ1-1, with D possibly TRBD1 on 5 matching bases. CDR1 and CDR2 from the germline V gene are SGHNT and YYREEE (reference sequence). Trimming pared 4 bases from V and 5 bases from J, leaving 15 bases between. There are 14 residues in the CDR3. The CDR3 DNA reads TGTGCCAGCAGCGCCGATGGTAGGGGAACTGAAGCTTTCTTT. Translating it yields CASSADGRGTEAFF.

By its share, this clone is medium-sized. The rearrangement joins TRBV4-1 to TRBJ2-1; TRBD2 agrees at 10 bases. The CDR3 has 15 amino acids. The germline V gene has CDR1 MGHRA and CDR2 YSYEKL. Trimming at V came to 0 bases and at J to 8 bases, leaving 4 bases not matched to a gene. This chain's CDR3 is CASSQEGLATDEQFF. For the CDR3, the DNA is TGCGCCAGCAGCCAAGAGGGACTAGCGACGGATGAGCAGTTCTTC.

The chain uses TRBV30 and TRBJ1-1; D is uncertain. The CDR3 covers 13 residues. V was pared by 3 bases and J by 10 bases, with 18 bases between. CDR1 is GTSNPN and CDR2 is SVGIG in the germline V gene (reference sequence). The CDR3: CAWRLTAGDGAFF. In DNA form, the CDR3 reads TGTGCCTGGAGATTGACGGCCGGGGATGGAGCTTTCTTT.

The chain employs TRBV2 and TRBJ2-7, with 8 bases that match TRBD1. V was pared by 5 bases and J by 5 bases, with 2 bases of the junction left unmatched. The CDR3 has 12 amino acids. From germline, CDR1 is SNHLY and CDR2 FYNNEI. The CDR3 here is CASSRQGNEQYF. CDR3 in DNA: TGTGCCAGCAGTCGACAGGGGAACGAGCAGTACTTC.

The chain employs TRBV10-3 and TRBJ1-2, with TRBD1 matching 7 bases. In germline, CDR1 is ENHRY, CDR2 SYGVKD. The CDR3 has 13 residues. Unmatched junction bases numbered 1, after V lost 3 bases and J lost 3 bases. The CDR3 protein is CAISDDRDYGYTF. DNA for the CDR3: TGTGCCATCAGTGACGACAGGGACTATGGCTACACCTTC.

V and J are TRBV10-3 and TRBJ1-6, with 10 bases fitting TRBD1. CDR1 and CDR2 from the germline V gene are ENHRY and SYGVKD. The V segment lost 5 bases and the J segment 6 bases; nucleotides outside the gene matches: 7. CDR3 size: 16 residues. CDR3 sequence (DNA): TGTGCCATCAGTTTAGGGACAGGGGAAATTAATTCACCCCTCCACTTT. Protein sequence: CAISLGTGEINSPLHF.

This chain uses TRBV15 with TRBJ2-2; the D is unclear. Trimming pared 3 bases from V and 1 base from J, leaving 6 bases between. This CDR3 region has 14 residues. The V gene's germline CDR1 is LNHNV and CDR2 YYDKDF (reference sequence). The CDR3 is CATSRSQNTGELFF. The CDR3 region has the DNA TGTGCCACCAGCAGGTCACAGAACACCGGGGAGCTGTTTTTT.

V gene TRBV5-4 combines with J gene TRBJ1-1; perhaps TRBD1 as D (5 bases). This CDR3 has 15 residues. CDR1 and CDR2 (germline): SGHNT, YYREEE (reference sequence). Trimming took 4 bases from V and 1 from J, leaving 14 bases between them. DNA of the CDR3: TGTGCCAGCAGCCTGGGGCACCAACCGAACACTGAAGCTTTCTTT. Translating gives CASSLGHQPNTEAFF.

The chain recombines TRBV3-1 (or the pseudogene TRBV3-2) with TRBJ1-2; D is unclear. CDR3 size: 14 residues. CDR1 and CDR2 (germline): LGHDT, YNNKEL (reference sequence). With 1 base removed from V and 1 base from J, the gap between germline ends came to 7 bases. The CDR3 DNA reads TGTGCCAGCAGCCAAGTTCAGTTTAACTATGGCTACACCTTC. It translates to CASSQVQFNYGYTF.

The rearrangement links TRBV27 to TRBJ2-2, with D uncertain. The germline V gene encodes CDR1 MNHEY and CDR2 SMNVEV (reference sequence). The CDR3 loop spans 15 amino acids. V shed 6 bases and J shed 1 base, with 12 bases lying between them. Written as DNA, the CDR3 is TGTGCCAGCAGCAATAAACAGAGGAACACCGGGGAGCTGTTTTTT. It yields the protein CASSNKQRNTGELFF.

The genes are TRBV4-1 and TRBJ1-2; the D gene is possibly TRBD1 (6 bases). V was cut by 2 bases and J by 8 bases, with 12 bases left in between. CDR3 size: 13 residues. Germline assignment: CDR1 MGHRA and CDR2 YSYEKL. CDR3 residues: CASSQTNQGGYTF. The CDR3 DNA reads TGCGCCAGCAGCCAAACCAATCAGGGGGGCTACACCTTC.

This chain uses TRBV19 with TRBJ2-2; TRBD1 is a possible D gene (6 bases). The length of the CDR3 is 13 residues. V was pared by 9 bases and J by 6 bases, with 14 bases between. CDR1 LNHDA and CDR2 SQIVND come from the germline V gene (reference sequence). The CDR3 reads CASLFRGPGELFF. DNA of the CDR3: TGTGCCAGCCTATTCAGGGGCCCCGGGGAGCTGTTTTTT.

This clone has a single count. V is TRBV7-9 and J is TRBJ2-3; D perhaps matches TRBD2 (7 bases). The CDR3 is made up of 16 amino acids. Trimming took 6 bases from V and 6 from J, leaving 22 bases between them. Germline CDR1 is SEHNR and CDR2 is FQNEAQ (reference sequence). CDR3 sequence reads: CASSSRGAGILDTQYF. As DNA, the CDR3 is TGTGCCAGCAGTTCTCGGGGGGCAGGTATTTTGGATACGCAGTATTTT.

The chain combines TRBV19 with TRBJ1-1; TRBD1 is a possible D gene (5 bases). Trimming stripped 3 bases from V and 3 bases from J, with 11 bases between. Per the germline V gene, CDR1 is LNHDA and CDR2 is SQIVND (reference sequence). There are 14 residues in the CDR3. The CDR3 bases are TGTGCCAGTAGTATCGTCAGGGCGGACACTGAAGCTTTCTTT. The encoded protein is CASSIVRADTEAFF.

In its sample, this clone was seen a few times. This rearrangement joins TRBV15 to TRBJ1-5, with D unclear. CDR3 length: 13 amino acids. Trimming pared 0 bases from V and 6 bases from J, leaving 6 bases between. Germline assignment: CDR1 LNHNV and CDR2 YYDKDF (reference sequence). DNA for the CDR3: TGTGCCACCAGCAGAGATTACGGTCAGCCCCAGCATTTT. It encodes CATSRDYGQPQHF.

V and J are TRBV7-3 and TRBJ2-7, with a possible D match to TRBD2 (5 bases). The CDR3 contains 13 residues. Trimming took 5 bases from V and 7 from J, leaving 15 bases between them. Germline values: CDR1 SGHTA, CDR2 FQGTGA. This CDR3 is CASSPTLPGEQYF. In nucleotides, the CDR3 is TGTGCCAGCAGCCCGACCCTACCGGGGGAGCAGTACTTC.

The chain carries TRBV7-2 and TRBJ1-2, with no clear D. Germline CDR1 reads SGHTA; CDR2 reads FQGNSA. CDR3 length: 14 residues. V was clipped by 1 base and J by 3 bases, with 9 bases between them. The CDR3: CASSLDQSYYGYTF. For the CDR3, the DNA is TGTGCCAGCAGCTTAGATCAGTCCTACTATGGCTACACCTTC.